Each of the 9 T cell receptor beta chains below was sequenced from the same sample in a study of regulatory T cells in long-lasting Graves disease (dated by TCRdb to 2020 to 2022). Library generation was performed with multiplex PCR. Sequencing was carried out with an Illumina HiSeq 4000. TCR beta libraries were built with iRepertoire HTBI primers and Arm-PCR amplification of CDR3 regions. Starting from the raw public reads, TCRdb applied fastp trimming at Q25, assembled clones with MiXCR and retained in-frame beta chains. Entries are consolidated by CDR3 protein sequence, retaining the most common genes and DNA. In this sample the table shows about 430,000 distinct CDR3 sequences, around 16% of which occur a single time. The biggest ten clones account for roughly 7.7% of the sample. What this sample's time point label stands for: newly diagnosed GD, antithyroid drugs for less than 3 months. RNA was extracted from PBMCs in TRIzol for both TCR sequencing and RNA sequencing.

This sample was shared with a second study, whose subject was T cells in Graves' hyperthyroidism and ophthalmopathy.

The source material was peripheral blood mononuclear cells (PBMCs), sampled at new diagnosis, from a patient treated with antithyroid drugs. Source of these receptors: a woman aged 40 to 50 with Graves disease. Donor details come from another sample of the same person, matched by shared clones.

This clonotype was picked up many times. CDR3 sequence (DNA): TGTGCCAGCAGTTTTAGCGGCCAAGAGACCCAGTACTTC. Translation: CASSFSGQETQYF. J is TRBJ2-5 and V is TRBV28; tentative D call: TRBD2 (6 bases). V was cut by 3 bases and J by 1 base, with 6 bases left in between. Germline V lookup: CDR1 MDHEN, CDR2 SYDVKM. The length of the CDR3 is 13 residues.

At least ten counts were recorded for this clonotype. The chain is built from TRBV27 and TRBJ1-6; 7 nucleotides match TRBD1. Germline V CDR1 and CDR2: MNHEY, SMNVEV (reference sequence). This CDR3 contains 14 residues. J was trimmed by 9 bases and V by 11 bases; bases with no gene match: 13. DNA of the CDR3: TGTGCCGCCTCGACAGGGTTCTCTACTTCACCCCTCCACTTT. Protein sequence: CAASTGFSTSPLHF.

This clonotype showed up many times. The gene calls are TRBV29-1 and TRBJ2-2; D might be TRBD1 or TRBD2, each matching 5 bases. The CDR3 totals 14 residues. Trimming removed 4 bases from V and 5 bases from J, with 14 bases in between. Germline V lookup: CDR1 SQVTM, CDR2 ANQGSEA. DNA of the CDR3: TGCAGCGTTGGTGGGACCCTTGGGACCGGGGAGCTGTTTTTT. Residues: CSVGGTLGTGELFF.

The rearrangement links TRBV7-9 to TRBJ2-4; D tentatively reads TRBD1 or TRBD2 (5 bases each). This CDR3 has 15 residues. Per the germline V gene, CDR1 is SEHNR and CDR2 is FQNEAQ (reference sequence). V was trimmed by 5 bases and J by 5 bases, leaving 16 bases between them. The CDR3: CASSPGGTWQNIQYF. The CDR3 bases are TGTGCCAGCAGCCCTGGGGGAACCTGGCAAAACATTCAGTACTTC.

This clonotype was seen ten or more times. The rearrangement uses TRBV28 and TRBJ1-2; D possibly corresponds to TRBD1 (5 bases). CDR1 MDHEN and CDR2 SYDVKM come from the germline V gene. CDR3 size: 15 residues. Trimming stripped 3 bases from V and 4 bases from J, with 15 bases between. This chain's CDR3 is CASSFRQGRGYGYTF. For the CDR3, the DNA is TGTGCCAGCAGTTTTCGTCAGGGAAGAGGCTATGGCTACACCTTC.

The CDR3 sequence is CASNLELENNEQFF. The CDR3 DNA sequence: TGTGCCAGCAACCTCGAACTAGAGAACAATGAGCAGTTCTTC. The chain links TRBV28 to TRBJ2-1; D perhaps matches TRBD2 (5 bases). Trimming removed 7 bases at V and 5 bases at J, with 15 bases between. Looked up from germline, CDR1 is MDHEN and CDR2 is SYDVKM. CDR3 length: 14 residues. Complete variable domain (other parts from reference TRBV28 and TRBJ2-1): DVKVTQSSRYLVKRTGEKVFLECVQDMDHENMFWYRQDPGLGLRLIYFSYDVKMKEKGDIPEGYSVSREKKERFSLILESASTNQTSMYLCASNLELENNEQFFGPGTRLTVL.

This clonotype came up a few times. Here the CDR3 DNA reads TGCGCCAGCAGCCACCCGGACAGGGGCCCCCAAGAGACCCAGTACTTC. Translated: CASSHPDRGPQETQYF. The chain combines TRBV4-1 with TRBJ2-5; TRBD1 matches 9 bases. With V trimmed by 3 bases and J by 1 base, 6 bases remained unmatched. CDR3 length: 16 amino acids. CDR1 and CDR2 (germline): MGHRA, YSYEKL.

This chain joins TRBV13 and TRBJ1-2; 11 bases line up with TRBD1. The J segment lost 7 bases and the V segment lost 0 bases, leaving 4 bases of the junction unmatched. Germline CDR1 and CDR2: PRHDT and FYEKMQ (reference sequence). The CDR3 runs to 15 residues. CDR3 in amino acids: CASSLGGTGGGGYTF. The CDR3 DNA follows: TGTGCCAGCAGCTTAGGCGGGACAGGGGGTGGTGGCTACACCTTC.

CDR3 DNA sequence: TGTGCCAGCAGCCAAGGGACTAGCGGGAGATTAAATGAGCAGTTCTTC. Translated: CASSQGTSGRLNEQFF. The rearrangement joins TRBV4-2 to TRBJ2-5, with 13 bases lining up with TRBD2. Matching the DNA end better, TRBJ2-1 makes the J call doubtful. The CDR3 is 16 residues long. Germline lookup yields CDR1 LGHNA and CDR2 YNFKEQ.